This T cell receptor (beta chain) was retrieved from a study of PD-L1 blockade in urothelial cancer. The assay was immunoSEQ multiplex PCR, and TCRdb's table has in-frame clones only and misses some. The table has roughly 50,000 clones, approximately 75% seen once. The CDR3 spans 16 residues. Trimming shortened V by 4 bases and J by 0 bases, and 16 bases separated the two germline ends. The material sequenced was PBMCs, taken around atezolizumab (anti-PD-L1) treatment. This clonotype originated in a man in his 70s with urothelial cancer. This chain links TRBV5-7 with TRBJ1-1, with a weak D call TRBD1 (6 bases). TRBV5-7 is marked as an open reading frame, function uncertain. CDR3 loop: CASSAGTRKMNTEAFF. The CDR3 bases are TGTGCCAGCAGCGCCGGGACAAGAAAAATGAACACTGAAGCTTTCTTT.